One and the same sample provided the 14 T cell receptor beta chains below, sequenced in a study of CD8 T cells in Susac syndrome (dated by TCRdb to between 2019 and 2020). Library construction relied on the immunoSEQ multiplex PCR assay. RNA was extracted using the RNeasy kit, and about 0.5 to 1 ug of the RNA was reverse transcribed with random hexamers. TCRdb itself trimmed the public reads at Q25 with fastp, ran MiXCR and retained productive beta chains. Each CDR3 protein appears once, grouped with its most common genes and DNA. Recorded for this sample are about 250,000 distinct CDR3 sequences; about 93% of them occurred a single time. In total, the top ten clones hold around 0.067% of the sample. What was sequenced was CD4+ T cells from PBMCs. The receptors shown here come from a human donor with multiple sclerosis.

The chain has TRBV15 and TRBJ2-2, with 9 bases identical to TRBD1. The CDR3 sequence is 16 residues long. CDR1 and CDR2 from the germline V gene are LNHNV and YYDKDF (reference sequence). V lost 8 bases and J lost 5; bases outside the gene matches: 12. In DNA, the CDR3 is TGTGCCACCGAGGGGCCGGGACAGGGAAAAACCGGGGAGCTGTTTTTT. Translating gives CATEGPGQGKTGELFF.

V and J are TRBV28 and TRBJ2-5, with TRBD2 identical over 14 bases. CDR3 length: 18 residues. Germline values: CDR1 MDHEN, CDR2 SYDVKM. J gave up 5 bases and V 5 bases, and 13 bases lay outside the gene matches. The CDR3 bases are TGTGCCAGCAGTCCGCGGACTAGCGGGGGGTTCTTTGTCGAGACCCAGTACTTC. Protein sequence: CASSPRTSGGFFVETQYF.

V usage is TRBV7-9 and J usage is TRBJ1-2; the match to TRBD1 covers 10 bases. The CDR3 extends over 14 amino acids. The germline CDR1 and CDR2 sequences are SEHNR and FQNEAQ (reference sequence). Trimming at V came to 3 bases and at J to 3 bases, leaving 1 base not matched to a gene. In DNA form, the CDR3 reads TGTGCCAGCAGCTTGGACAGGGGGGACTATGGCTACACCTTC. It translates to CASSLDRGDYGYTF.

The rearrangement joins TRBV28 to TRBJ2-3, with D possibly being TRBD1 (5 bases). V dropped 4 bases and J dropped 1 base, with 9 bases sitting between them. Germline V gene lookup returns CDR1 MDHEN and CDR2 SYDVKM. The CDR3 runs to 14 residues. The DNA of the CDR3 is TGTGCCAGCAGTTCCCCACAGGGCACAGATACGCAGTATTTT. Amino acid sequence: CASSSPQGTDTQYF.

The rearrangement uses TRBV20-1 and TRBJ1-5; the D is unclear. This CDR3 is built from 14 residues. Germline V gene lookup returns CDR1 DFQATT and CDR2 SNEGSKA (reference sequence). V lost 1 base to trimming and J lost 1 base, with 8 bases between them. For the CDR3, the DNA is TGCAGTGCTAGAGCAGGCCAGAGCAATCAGCCCCAGCATTTT. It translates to CSARAGQSNQPQHF.

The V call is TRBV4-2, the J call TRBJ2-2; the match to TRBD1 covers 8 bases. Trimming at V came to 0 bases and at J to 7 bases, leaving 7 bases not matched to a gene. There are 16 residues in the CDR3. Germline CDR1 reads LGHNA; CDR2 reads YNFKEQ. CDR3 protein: CASSQEKPGGIGELFF. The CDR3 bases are TGTGCCAGCAGCCAAGAAAAGCCAGGGGGCATCGGGGAGCTGTTTTTT.

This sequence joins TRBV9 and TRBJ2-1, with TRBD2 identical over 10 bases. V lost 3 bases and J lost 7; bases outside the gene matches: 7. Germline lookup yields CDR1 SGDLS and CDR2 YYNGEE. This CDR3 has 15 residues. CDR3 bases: TGTGCCAGCAGCGCCCAGCGGGGGGGCCTTAATGAGCAGTTCTTC. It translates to CASSAQRGGLNEQFF.

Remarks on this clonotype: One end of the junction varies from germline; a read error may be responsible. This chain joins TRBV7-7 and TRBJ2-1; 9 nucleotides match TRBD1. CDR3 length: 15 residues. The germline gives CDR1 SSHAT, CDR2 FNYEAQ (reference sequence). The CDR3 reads CASSSPGQGYNEQFF. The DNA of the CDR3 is TGTGCTAGCAGCTCGCCGGGACAGGGCTACAATGAGCAGTTCTTC.

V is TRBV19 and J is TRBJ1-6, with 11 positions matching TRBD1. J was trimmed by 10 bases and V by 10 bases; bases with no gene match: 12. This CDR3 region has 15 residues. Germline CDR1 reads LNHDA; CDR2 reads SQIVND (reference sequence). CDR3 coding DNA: TGTGCCACCGACGACGGACAGGGGGCCAACTCACCCCTCCACTTT. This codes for CATDDGQGANSPLHF.

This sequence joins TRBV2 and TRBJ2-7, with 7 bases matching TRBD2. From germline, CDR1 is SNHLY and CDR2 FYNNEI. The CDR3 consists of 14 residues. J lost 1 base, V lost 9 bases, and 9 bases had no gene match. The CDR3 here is CASGGRVRSYEQYV. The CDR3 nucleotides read TGTGCCAGTGGGGGGAGGGTGAGGTCCTACGAGCAGTACGTC.

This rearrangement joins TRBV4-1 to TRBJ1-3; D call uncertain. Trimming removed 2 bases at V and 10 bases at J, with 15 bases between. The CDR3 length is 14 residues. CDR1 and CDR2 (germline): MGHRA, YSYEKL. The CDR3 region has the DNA TGCGCCAGCAGCCAATTTTCGGAATTTCCGACCATATATTTT. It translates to CASSQFSEFPTIYF.

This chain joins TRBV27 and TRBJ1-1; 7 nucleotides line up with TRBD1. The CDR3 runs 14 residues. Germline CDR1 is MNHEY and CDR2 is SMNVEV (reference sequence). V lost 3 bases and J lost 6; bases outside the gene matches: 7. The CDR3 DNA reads TGTGCCAGCAGTTTCCACCATGACAGGGCTGAAGCTTTCTTT. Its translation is CASSFHHDRAEAFF.

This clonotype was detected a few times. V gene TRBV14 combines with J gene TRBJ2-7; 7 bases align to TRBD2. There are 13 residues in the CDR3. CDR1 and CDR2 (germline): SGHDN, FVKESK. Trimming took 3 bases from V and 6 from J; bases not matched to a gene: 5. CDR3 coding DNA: TGTGCCAGCAGCCAGGTTCCGGGGGGCGAGCAGTACTTC. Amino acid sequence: CASSQVPGGEQYF.

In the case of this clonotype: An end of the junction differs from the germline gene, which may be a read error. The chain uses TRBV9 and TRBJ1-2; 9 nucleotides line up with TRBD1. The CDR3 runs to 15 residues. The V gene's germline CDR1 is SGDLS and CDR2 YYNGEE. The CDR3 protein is CASSGDRGINHGYTF. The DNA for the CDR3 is TGTGCCAGCAGCGGAGACAGGGGGATTAACCATGGCTACACCTTC.